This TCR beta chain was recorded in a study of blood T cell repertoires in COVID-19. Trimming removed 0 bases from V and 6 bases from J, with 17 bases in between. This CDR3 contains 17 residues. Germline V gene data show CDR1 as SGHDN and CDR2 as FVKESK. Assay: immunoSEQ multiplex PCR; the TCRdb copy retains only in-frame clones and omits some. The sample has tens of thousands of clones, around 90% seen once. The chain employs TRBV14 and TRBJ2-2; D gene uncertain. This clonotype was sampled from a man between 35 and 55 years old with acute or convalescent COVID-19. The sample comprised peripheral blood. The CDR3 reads CASSQDPANSLAGELFF. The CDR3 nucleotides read TGTGCCAGCAGCCAAGATCCCGCCAACTCACTGGCCGGGGAGCTGTTTTTT.